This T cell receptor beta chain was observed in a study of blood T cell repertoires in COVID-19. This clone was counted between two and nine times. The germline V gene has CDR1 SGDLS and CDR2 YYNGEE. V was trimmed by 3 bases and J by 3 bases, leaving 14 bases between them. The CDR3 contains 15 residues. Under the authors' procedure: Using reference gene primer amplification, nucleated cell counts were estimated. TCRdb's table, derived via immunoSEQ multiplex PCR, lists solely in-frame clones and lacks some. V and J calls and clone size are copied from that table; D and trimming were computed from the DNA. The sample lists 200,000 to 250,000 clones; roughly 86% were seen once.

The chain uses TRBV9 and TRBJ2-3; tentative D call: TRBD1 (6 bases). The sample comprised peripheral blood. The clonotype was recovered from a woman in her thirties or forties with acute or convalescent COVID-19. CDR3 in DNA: TGTGCCAGCAGCGCGCAGGGGTACGGGACAGATACGCAGTATTTT. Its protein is CASSAQGYGTDTQYF.